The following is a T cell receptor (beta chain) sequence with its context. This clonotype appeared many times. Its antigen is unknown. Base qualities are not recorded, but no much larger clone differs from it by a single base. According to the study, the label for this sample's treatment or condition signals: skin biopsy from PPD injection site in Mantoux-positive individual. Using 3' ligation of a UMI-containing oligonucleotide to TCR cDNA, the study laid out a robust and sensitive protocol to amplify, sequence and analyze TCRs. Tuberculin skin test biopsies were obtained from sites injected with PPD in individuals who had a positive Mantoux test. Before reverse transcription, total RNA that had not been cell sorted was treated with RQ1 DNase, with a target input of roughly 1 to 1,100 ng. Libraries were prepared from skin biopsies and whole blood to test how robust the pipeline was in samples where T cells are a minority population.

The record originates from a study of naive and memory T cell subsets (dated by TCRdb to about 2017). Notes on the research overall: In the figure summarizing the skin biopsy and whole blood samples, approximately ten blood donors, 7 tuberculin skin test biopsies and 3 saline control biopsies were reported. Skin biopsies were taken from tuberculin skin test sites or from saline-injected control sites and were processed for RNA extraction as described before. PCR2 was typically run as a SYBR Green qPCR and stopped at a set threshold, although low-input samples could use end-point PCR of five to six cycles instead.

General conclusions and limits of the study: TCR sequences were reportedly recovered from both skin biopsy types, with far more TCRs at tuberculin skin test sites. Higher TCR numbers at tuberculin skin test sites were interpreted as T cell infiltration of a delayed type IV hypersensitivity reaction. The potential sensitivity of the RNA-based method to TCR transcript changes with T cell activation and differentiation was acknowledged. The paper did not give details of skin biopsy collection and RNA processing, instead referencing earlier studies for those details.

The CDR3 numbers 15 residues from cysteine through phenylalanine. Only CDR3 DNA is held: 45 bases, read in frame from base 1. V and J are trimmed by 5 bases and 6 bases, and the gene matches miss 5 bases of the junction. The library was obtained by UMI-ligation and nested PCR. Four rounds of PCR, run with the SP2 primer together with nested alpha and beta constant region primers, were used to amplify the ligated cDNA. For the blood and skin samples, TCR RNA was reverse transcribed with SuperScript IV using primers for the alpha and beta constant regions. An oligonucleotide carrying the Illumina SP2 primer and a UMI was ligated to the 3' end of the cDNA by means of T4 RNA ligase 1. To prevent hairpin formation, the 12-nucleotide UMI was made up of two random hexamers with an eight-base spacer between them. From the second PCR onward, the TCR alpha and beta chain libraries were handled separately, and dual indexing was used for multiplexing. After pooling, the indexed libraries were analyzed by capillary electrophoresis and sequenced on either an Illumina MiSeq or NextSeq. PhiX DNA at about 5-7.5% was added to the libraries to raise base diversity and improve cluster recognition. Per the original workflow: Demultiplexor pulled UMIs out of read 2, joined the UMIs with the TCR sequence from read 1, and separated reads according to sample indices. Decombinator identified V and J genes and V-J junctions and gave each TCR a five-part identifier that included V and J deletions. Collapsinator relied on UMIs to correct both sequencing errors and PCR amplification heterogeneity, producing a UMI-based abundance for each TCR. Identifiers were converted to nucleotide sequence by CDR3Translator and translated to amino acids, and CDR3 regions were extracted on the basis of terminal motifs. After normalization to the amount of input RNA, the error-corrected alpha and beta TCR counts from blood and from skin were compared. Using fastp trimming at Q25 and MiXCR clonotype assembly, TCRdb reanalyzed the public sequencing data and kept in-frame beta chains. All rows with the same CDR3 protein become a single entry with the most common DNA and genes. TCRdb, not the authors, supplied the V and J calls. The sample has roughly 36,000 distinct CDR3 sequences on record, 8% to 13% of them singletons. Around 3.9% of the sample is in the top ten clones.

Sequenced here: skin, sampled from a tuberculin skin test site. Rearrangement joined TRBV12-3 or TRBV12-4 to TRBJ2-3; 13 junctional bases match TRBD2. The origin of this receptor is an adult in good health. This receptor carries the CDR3 CASSALAGGQDTQYF. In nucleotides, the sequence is TGTGCCAGCAGTGCACTAGCGGGGGGGCAGGATACGCAGTATTTT.